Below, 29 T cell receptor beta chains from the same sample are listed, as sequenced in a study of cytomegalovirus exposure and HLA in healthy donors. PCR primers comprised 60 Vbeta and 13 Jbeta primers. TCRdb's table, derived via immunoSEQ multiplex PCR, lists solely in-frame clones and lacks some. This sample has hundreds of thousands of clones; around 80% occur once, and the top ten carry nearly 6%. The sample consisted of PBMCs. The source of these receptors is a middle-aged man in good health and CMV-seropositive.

The CDR3 DNA reads as TGTGCCAGCAGCCCCGGGACAGGCGGGCAGCCCCAGCATTTT. It yields the protein CASSPGTGGQPQHF. The chain carries TRBV7-9 and TRBJ1-5; TRBD1 matches 8 bases. This CDR3 spans 14 amino acids. The V gene end was trimmed by 5 bases and the J gene end by 7 bases; junction bases not matched to a gene: 7. The germline V gene encodes CDR1 SEHNR and CDR2 FQNEAQ (reference sequence).

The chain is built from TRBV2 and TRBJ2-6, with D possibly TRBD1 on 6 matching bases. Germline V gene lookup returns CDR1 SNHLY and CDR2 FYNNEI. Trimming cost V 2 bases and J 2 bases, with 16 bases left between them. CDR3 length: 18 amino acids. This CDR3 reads CASSESNRVGTGANVLTF. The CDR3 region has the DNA TGTGCCAGCAGTGAATCTAACAGGGTAGGCACTGGGGCCAACGTCCTGACTTTC. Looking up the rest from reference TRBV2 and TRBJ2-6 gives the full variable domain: EPEVTQTPSHQVTQMGQEVILRCVPISNHLYFYWYRQILGQKVEFLVSFYNNEISEKSEIFDDQFSVERPDGSNFTLKIRSTKLEDSAMYFCASSESNRVGTGANVLTFGAGSRLTVL.

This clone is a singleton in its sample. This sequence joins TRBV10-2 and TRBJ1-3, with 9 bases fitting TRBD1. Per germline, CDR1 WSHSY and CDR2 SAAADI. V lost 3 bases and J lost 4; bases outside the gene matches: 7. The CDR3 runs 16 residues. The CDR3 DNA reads TGCGCCAGCAGTGACAGGGGACAGGGAGTAGGAAACACCATATATTTT. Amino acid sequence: CASSDRGQGVGNTIYF.

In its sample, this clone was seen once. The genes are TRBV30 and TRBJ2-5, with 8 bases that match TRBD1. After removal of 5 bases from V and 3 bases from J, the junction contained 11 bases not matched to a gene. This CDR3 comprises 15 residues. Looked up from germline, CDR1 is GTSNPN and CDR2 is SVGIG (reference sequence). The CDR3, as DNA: TGTGCCTGGGGGTTCGGGACAGGCGGAAAAGAGACCCAGTACTTC. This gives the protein CAWGFGTGGKETQYF.

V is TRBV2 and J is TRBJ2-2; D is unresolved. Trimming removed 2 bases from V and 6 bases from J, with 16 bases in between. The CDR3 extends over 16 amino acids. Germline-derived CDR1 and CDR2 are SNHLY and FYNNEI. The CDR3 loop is CASSEYSWRAAGELFF. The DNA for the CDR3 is TGTGCCAGCAGTGAATATAGCTGGCGAGCCGCCGGGGAGCTGTTTTTT.

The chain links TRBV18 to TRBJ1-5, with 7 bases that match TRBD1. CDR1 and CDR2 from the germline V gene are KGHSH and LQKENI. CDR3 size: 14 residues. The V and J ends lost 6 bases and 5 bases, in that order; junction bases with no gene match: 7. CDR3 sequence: CASSRQGSDQPQHF. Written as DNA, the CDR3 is TGTGCCAGCTCGCGACAGGGAAGCGATCAGCCCCAGCATTTT.

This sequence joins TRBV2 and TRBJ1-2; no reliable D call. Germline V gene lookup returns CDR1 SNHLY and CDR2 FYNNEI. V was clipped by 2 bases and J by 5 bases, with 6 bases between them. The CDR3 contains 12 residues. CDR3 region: CASSEMQYGYTF. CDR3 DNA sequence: TGTGCCAGCAGTGAAATGCAGTATGGCTACACCTTC.

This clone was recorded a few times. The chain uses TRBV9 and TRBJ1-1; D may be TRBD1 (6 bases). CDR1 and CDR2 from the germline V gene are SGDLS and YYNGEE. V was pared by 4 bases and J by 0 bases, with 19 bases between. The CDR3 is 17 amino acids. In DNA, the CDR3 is TGTGCCAGCAGCCCCCGGACAGATACCTGGTTGAACACTGAAGCTTTCTTT. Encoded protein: CASSPRTDTWLNTEAFF.

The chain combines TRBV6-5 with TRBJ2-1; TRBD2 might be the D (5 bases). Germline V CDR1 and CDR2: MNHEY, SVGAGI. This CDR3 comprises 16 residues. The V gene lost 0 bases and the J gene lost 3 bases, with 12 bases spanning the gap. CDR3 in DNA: TGTGCCAGCAGTTACTCAAGCGGACGAAGCTACAATGAGCAGTTCTTC. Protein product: CASSYSSGRSYNEQFF.

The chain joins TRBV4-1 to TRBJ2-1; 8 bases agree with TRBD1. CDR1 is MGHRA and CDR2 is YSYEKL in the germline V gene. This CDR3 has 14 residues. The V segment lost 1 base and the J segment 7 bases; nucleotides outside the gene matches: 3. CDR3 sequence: CASSQGTGWNEQFF. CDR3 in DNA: TGCGCCAGCAGCCAAGGGACAGGGTGGAATGAGCAGTTCTTC.

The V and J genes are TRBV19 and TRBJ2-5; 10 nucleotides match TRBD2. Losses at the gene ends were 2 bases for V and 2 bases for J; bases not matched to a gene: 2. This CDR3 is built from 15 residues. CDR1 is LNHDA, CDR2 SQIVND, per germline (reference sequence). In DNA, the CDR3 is TGTGCCAGTAGTATACAACTAGCGGGACAAGAGACCCAGTACTTC. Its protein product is CASSIQLAGQETQYF.

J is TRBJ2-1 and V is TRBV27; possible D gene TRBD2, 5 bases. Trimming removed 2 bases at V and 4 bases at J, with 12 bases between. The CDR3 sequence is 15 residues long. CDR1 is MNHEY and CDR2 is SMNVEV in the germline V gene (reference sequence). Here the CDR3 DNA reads TGTGCCAGCAGTTTAAATATTGGACTTTACAATGAGCAGTTCTTC. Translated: CASSLNIGLYNEQFF.

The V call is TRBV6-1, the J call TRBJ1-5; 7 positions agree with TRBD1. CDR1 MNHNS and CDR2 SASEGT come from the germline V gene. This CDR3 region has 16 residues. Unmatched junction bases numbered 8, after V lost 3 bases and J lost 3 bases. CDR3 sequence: CASSEGRGQFNQPQHF. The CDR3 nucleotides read TGTGCCAGCAGTGAGGGTAGGGGGCAGTTCAATCAGCCCCAGCATTTT.

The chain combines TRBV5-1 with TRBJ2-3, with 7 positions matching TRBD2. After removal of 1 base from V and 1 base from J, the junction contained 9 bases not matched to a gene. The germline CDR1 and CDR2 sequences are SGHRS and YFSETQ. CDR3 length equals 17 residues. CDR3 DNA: TGCGCCAGCAGCTTGCACCTAACTAGCGCAGGCACAGATACGCAGTATTTT. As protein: CASSLHLTSAGTDTQYF.

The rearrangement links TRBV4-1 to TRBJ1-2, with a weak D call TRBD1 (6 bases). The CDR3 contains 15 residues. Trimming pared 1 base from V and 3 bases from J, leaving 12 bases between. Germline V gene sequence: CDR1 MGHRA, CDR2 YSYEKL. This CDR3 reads CASSQAGQWDYGYTF. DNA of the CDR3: TGCGCCAGCAGCCAAGCAGGACAGTGGGACTATGGCTACACCTTC.

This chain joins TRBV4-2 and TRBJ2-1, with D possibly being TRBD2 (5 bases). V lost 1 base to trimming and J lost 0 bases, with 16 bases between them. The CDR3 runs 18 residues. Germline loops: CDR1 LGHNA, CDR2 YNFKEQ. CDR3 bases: TGTGCCAGCAGCCAAGTTCGAGGGAGCGCGAGCTCCTACAATGAGCAGTTCTTC. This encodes CASSQVRGSASSYNEQFF.

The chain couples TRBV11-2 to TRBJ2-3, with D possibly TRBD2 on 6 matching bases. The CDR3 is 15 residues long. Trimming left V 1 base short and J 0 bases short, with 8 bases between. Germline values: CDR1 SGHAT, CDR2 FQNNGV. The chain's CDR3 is CASSLVSGSTDTQYF. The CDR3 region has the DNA TGTGCCAGCAGCTTAGTAAGCGGGAGCACAGATACGCAGTATTTT.

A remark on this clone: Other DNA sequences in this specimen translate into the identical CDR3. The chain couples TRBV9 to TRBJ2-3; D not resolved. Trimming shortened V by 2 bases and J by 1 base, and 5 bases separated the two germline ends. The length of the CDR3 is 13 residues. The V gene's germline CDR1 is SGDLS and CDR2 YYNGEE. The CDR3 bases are TGTGCCAGCAGCGTCCAGGGCACAGATACGCAGTATTTT. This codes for CASSVQGTDTQYF.

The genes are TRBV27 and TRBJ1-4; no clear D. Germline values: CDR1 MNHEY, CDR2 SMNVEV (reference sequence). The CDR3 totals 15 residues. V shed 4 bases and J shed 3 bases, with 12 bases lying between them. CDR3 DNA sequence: TGTGCCAGCAGTTCTCGCGGGCTGCCTAATGAAAAACTGTTTTTT. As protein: CASSSRGLPNEKLFF. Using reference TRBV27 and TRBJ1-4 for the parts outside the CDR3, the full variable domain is EAQVTQNPRYLITVTGKKLTVTCSQNMNHEYMSWYRQDPGLGLRQIYYSMNVEVTDKGDVPEGYKVSRKEKRNFPLILESPSPNQTSLYFCASSSRGLPNEKLFFGSGTQLSVL.

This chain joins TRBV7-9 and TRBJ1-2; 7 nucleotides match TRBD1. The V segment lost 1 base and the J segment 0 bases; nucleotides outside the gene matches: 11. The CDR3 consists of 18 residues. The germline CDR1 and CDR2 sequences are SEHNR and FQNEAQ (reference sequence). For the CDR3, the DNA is TGTGCCAGCAGCTTAGGATTCCGGACAGGAGCGACTAACTATGGCTACACCTTC. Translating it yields CASSLGFRTGATNYGYTF.

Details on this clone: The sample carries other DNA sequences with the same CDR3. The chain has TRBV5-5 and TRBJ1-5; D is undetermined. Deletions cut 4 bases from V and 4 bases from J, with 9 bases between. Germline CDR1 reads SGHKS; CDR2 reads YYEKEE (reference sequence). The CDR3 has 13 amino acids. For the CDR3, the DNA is TGTGCCAGCAGCCTTGACTGGAATCAGCCCCAGCATTTT. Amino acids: CASSLDWNQPQHF.

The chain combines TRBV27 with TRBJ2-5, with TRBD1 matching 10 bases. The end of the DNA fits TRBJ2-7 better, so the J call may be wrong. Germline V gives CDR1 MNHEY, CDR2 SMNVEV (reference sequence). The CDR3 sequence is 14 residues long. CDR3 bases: TGTGCCAGCAGTATTGGACAGGGGGCCTACGAGCAGTACTTC. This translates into CASSIGQGAYEQYF.

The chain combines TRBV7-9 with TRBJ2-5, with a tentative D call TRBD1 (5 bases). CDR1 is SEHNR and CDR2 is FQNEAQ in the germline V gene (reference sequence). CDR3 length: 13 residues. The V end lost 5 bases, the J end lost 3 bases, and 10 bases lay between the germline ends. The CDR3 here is CASSHLTEETQYF. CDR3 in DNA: TGTGCCAGCAGCCATCTGACAGAAGAGACCCAGTACTTC.

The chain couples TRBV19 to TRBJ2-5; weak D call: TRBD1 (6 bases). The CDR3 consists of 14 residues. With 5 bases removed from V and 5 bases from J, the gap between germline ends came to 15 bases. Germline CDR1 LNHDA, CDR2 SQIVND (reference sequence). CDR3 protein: CASSRAGAWETQYF. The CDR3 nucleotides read TGTGCCAGTAGTCGAGCAGGGGCCTGGGAGACCCAGTACTTC.

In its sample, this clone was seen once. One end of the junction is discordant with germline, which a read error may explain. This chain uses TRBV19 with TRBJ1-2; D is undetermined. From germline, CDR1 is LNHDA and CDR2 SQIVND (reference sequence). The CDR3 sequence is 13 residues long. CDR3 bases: TGTGCCAGTAGTATCCCCAACAACTACGGCTACACCTTC. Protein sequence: CASSIPNNYGYTF.

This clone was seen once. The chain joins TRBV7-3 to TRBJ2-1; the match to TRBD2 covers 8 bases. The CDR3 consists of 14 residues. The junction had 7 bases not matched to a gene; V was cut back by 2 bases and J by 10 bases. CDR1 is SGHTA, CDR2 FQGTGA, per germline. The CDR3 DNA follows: TGTGCCAGCAGCTTAGGGAGTGGCGGGAGGGAGCAGTTCTTC. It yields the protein CASSLGSGGREQFF.

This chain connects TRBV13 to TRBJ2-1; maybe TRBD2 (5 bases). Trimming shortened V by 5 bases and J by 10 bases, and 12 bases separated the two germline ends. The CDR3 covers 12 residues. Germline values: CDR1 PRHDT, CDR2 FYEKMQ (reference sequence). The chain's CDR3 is CASSPPRGEQFF. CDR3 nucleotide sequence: TGTGCCAGCAGCCCTCCTCGGGGAGAGCAGTTCTTC.

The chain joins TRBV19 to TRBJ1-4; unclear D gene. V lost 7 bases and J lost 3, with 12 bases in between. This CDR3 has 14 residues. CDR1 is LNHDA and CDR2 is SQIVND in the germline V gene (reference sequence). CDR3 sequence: CASNGERANEKLFF. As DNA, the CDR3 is TGTGCCAGTAATGGGGAGCGGGCTAATGAAAAACTGTTTTTT.

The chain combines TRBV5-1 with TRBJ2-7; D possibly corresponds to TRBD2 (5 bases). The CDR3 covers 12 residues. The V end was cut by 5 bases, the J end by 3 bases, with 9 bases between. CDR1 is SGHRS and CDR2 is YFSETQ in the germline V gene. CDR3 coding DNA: TGCGCCAGCAGTTTCGAGGGCTACGAGCAGTACTTC. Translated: CASSFEGYEQYF.